These T cell receptor beta chains were read from a single sample in a study of monozygotic twins with inflammatory bowel disease. TCRdb reprocessed the 5' RACE reads and stores each CDR3 protein as one record, lacking DNA. Seen in this sample are 350,000 to 500,000 distinct CDR3 sequences; the ten most common clones hold roughly 2.2%. Specimen: blood. These receptors all come from a human donor with ulcerative colitis or Crohn's disease, or a healthy co-twin of an affected twin (not recorded which). The CDR3 runs from the conserved cysteine through the conserved F or W.

j_call: TRBJ2-3
v_call: TRBV5-1
cdr3_aa: CASSLKGGAADTQYF

j_call: TRBJ2-5
v_call: TRBV7-2
cdr3_aa: CASSLVSGLAGGETQYF

j_call: TRBJ1-4
v_call: TRBV15
cdr3_aa: CATSRDGSVRGAKLFF

j_call: TRBJ1-5
v_call: TRBV10-3
cdr3_aa: CAAANPGQPQHF

j_call: TRBJ2-7
v_call: TRBV4-1
cdr3_aa: CASSQERAYEQYF

j_call: TRBJ2-1
v_call: TRBV7-3
cdr3_aa: CASSLRTGDSHNEQFF

j_call: TRBJ2-7
v_call: TRBV20-1
cdr3_aa: CSAREGGLLKYEQYF

j_call: TRBJ2-3
v_call: TRBV6-4
cdr3_aa: CASSRGSMDTDTQYF

j_call: TRBJ1-5
v_call: TRBV7-9
cdr3_aa: CASSLDLFSAQHF

j_call: TRBJ2-7
v_call: TRBV7-2
cdr3_aa: CASSSGTGQEQYF

j_call: TRBJ2-2
v_call: TRBV18
cdr3_aa: CASSPPGTGNTGELFF

j_call: TRBJ2-5
v_call: TRBV18
cdr3_aa: CASSPRPETQYF

j_call: TRBJ1-6
v_call: TRBV6-1
cdr3_aa: CASSEREIYNSPLHF

j_call: TRBJ1-5
v_call: TRBV6-1
cdr3_aa: CASSVGSPNQPQHF

j_call: TRBJ2-2
v_call: TRBV12-3/TRBV12-4
cdr3_aa: CASSSALAGGELFF

j_call: TRBJ1-1
v_call: TRBV18
cdr3_aa: CASSAGQGETEAFF

j_call: TRBJ2-1
v_call: TRBV28
cdr3_aa: CASSTPGTLPGFF

j_call: TRBJ1-2
v_call: TRBV12-3/TRBV12-4
cdr3_aa: CASNWRAANYGYTF

j_call: TRBJ2-1
v_call: TRBV6-5
cdr3_aa: CASSYSLSEQFF

j_call: TRBJ1-1
v_call: TRBV5-1
cdr3_aa: CASSLEAVNTEAFF

j_call: TRBJ1-2
v_call: TRBV7-2
cdr3_aa: CASSLGGDLNYGYTF

j_call: TRBJ1-5
v_call: TRBV27
cdr3_aa: CASSPNRAGQPQHF

j_call: TRBJ2-1
v_call: TRBV27
cdr3_aa: CASSPLGLAVNEQFF

j_call: TRBJ2-1
v_call: TRBV7-3
cdr3_aa: CASSLHVVSSYNEQFF

j_call: TRBJ2-4
v_call: TRBV5-4
cdr3_aa: CASRDSELAKNIQYF

j_call: TRBJ1-5
v_call: TRBV2
cdr3_aa: CATAGSSNQPQHF

j_call: TRBJ1-1
v_call: TRBV12-3/TRBV12-4
cdr3_aa: CASSFWENTEAFF

j_call: TRBJ2-5
v_call: TRBV5-1
cdr3_aa: CASSTGRAGEQYF

j_call: TRBJ2-7
v_call: TRBV10-3
cdr3_aa: CAISDVYEQYF

j_call: TRBJ1-1
v_call: TRBV29-1
cdr3_aa: CSAFTKGPPEAFF

j_call: TRBJ1-2
v_call: TRBV18
cdr3_aa: CASSPPTDRPNYGYTF

j_call: TRBJ2-2
v_call: TRBV29-1
cdr3_aa: CSASGTGGPTGELFF

j_call: TRBJ2-6
v_call: TRBV12-3/TRBV12-4
cdr3_aa: CASSSRGGSGANVLTF

j_call: TRBJ2-2
v_call: TRBV9
cdr3_aa: CASSDRTGTGELFF

j_call: TRBJ2-6
v_call: TRBV30
cdr3_aa: CAWSGPSGANVLTF

j_call: TRBJ2-7
v_call: TRBV4-1
cdr3_aa: CASSQEERGPWYEQYF

j_call: TRBJ2-7
v_call: TRBV5-1
cdr3_aa: CASSSIQGSYEQYF

j_call: TRBJ2-7
v_call: TRBV12-3/TRBV12-4
cdr3_aa: CASSSLDVGEQYF

j_call: TRBJ2-5
v_call: TRBV11-1
cdr3_aa: CASSLNRAGKTQYF

j_call: TRBJ2-7
v_call: TRBV28
cdr3_aa: CAGRAGSSTEQYF

j_call: TRBJ2-1
v_call: TRBV15
cdr3_aa: CATSAGLIGSNEQFF

j_call: TRBJ2-7
v_call: TRBV5-6
cdr3_aa: CASSTPGQGAYEQYF